Each of the 31 T cell receptor beta chains below was sequenced from the same sample in a study of blood T cell repertoires in COVID-19. Only in-frame clones appear in the TCRdb table, and some are missing; sequencing was by immunoSEQ multiplex PCR. The sample shows 85,000 to 100,000 clones, less than 85% of them seen only once. Sequencing was performed on peripheral blood. Source of these receptors: a woman aged 60-75 years with acute or convalescent COVID-19.

The rearrangement uses TRBV4-2 and TRBJ1-6, with D hard to call. CDR3 length: 15 amino acids. Germline V gene sequence: CDR1 LGHNA, CDR2 YNFKEQ. Trimming pared 0 bases from V and 7 bases from J, leaving 10 bases between. CDR3 protein: CASSQDGTENSPLHF. The CDR3 DNA reads TGTGCCAGCAGCCAAGATGGTACGGAGAATTCACCCCTCCACTTT.

The chain couples TRBV25-1 to TRBJ1-4; possible D gene TRBD1, 5 bases. Germline V CDR1 and CDR2: MGHDK, SYGVNS. V was clipped by 2 bases and J by 5 bases, with 15 bases between them. This CDR3 region has 16 residues. CDR3 DNA: TGTGCCAGCAGTGAACTATCCGGACATCAAAATGAAAAACTGTTTTTT. It translates to CASSELSGHQNEKLFF.

This clone was observed once. This chain links TRBV10-3 with TRBJ2-1; 9 nucleotides agree with TRBD1. The trim removed 6 bases at V and 6 bases at J, leaving 9 bases unmatched. The CDR3 consists of 15 residues. Per the germline V gene, CDR1 is ENHRY and CDR2 is SYGVKD. CDR3 in DNA: TGTGCCATCAGGGTTCAGGACAGGGGTTCCAATGAGCAGTTCTTC. Translation gives CAIRVQDRGSNEQFF.

The chain carries TRBV6-2 or TRBV6-3 and TRBJ1-2; 8 bases align to TRBD1. Germline V CDR1 and CDR2: MNHEY, SVGEGT. The junction had 5 bases not matched to a gene; V was cut back by 5 bases and J by 3 bases. The length of the CDR3 is 14 residues. For the CDR3, the DNA is TGTGCCAGCAGTCCCCGGACAGGGCACTATGGCTACACCTTC. Translation: CASSPRTGHYGYTF.

The rearrangement uses TRBV5-6 and TRBJ1-1, with D possibly TRBD1 on 6 matching bases. CDR3 length equals 14 residues. Trimming took 4 bases from V and 10 from J, leaving 20 bases between them. Germline-derived CDR1 and CDR2 are SGHDT and YYEEEE. The CDR3 nucleotides read TGTGCCAGCAGCCCCAACAGGGACCTCCCCAGAGCTTTCTTT. Its protein product is CASSPNRDLPRAFF.

The rearrangement joins TRBV5-4 to TRBJ2-3, with D tentatively TRBD1 (5 bases). Trimming left V 0 bases short and J 3 bases short, with 11 bases between. This CDR3 region has 15 residues. Germline values: CDR1 SGHNT, CDR2 YYREEE (reference sequence). DNA of the CDR3: TGTGCCAGCAGCTTGGGGCAGGGAAGGACAGATACGCAGTATTTT. This sequence encodes CASSLGQGRTDTQYF.

This chain joins TRBV9 and TRBJ2-3; 8 bases agree with TRBD2. V was pared by 3 bases and J by 4 bases, with 10 bases of the junction left unmatched. The V gene's germline CDR1 is SGDLS and CDR2 YYNGEE. The CDR3 length is 16 residues. The CDR3 nucleotides are TGTGCCAGCAGCGCACCGTGGCGGGGGGACTCAGATACGCAGTATTTT. Encoded protein: CASSAPWRGDSDTQYF.

The table lists this clone with a count of one. The chain links TRBV6-5 to TRBJ2-7; 8 bases are a match to TRBD1. Unmatched junction bases numbered 8, after V lost 0 bases and J lost 7 bases. The germline V gene has CDR1 MNHEY and CDR2 SVGAGI. This CDR3 comprises 15 residues. The CDR3 loop reads CASSYSPTGVGEQYF. DNA of the CDR3: TGTGCCAGCAGTTACTCACCGACAGGGGTGGGGGAGCAGTACTTC.

This clone was found once. This rearrangement joins TRBV30 to TRBJ2-7; D perhaps matches TRBD1 (5 bases). The CDR3 runs 14 residues. The germline CDR1 and CDR2 sequences are GTSNPN and SVGIG (reference sequence). With 0 bases removed from V and 5 bases from J, the gap between germline ends came to 14 bases. CDR3 in amino acids: CAWSVHPGMNEQYF. CDR3 DNA sequence: TGTGCCTGGAGTGTACACCCAGGGATGAACGAGCAGTACTTC.

This sequence joins TRBV9 and TRBJ1-1, with a possible D match to TRBD1 (6 bases). CDR3 length equals 13 residues. The germline V gene encodes CDR1 SGDLS and CDR2 YYNGEE. With 0 bases removed from V and 7 bases from J, the gap between germline ends came to 10 bases. The DNA for the CDR3 is TGTGCCAGCAGCGTAGGGACAGCCCATGAAGCTTTCTTT. Its translation is CASSVGTAHEAFF.

This chain uses TRBV19 with TRBJ2-1; TRBD2 aligns across 7 bases. V was clipped by 4 bases and J by 5 bases; unmatched bases: 8. The CDR3 extends over 15 amino acids. The germline gives CDR1 LNHDA, CDR2 SQIVND (reference sequence). The CDR3, as DNA: TGTGCCAGTAGTAGGACTAGTGTTCCCCACAATGAGCAGTTCTTC. It is translated as CASSRTSVPHNEQFF.

The chain has TRBV18 and TRBJ2-7, with TRBD1 matching 9 bases. The V gene end was trimmed by 3 bases and the J gene end by 5 bases; junction bases not matched to a gene: 5. Germline V lookup: CDR1 KGHSH, CDR2 LQKENI. The CDR3 has 14 amino acids. The DNA for the CDR3 is TGTGCCAGCTCACCTTCGAGACAGGGGGACGAGCAGTACTTC. This encodes CASSPSRQGDEQYF.

The rearrangement joins TRBV11-3 to TRBJ1-2, with D tentatively TRBD1 (5 bases). The CDR3 consists of 14 residues. V was shortened by 5 bases and J by 4 bases, with 14 bases between the two germline ends. Germline V lookup: CDR1 SGHNT, CDR2 YENEEA. For the CDR3, the DNA is TGTGCCAGCAGCCCGGGGGTGAGGGGCTATGGCTACACCTTC. Its protein is CASSPGVRGYGYTF.

This clone was counted between two and nine times. The chain carries TRBV5-1 and TRBJ2-1, with a possible D match to TRBD2 (7 bases). Germline assignment: CDR1 SGHRS and CDR2 YFSETQ. Trimming pared 4 bases from V and 6 bases from J, leaving 17 bases between. This CDR3 is built from 15 residues. The CDR3 reads CASSPARGPGNEQFF. Here the CDR3 DNA reads TGCGCCAGCAGCCCTGCGCGGGGGCCGGGCAATGAGCAGTTCTTC. The full variable domain, rest sourced from reference TRBV5-1 and TRBJ2-1, is KAGVTQTPRYLIKTRGQQVTLSCSPISGHRSVSWYQQTPGQGLQFLFEYFSETQRNKGNFPGRFSGRQFSNSRSEMNVSTLELGDSALYLCASSPARGPGNEQFFGPGTRLTVL.

The chain has TRBV5-4 and TRBJ2-3; possibly TRBD1 for D (5 bases). The CDR3 sequence is 16 residues long. Germline CDR1 SGHNT, CDR2 YYREEE (reference sequence). V lost 0 bases and J 6 bases, leaving 17 bases between the germline ends. The CDR3 DNA is TGTGCCAGCAGCTTGGCTCAGGGCCGTGCCCCCGATACGCAGTATTTT. The encoded protein is CASSLAQGRAPDTQYF.

The J gene is TRBJ2-1, the V gene TRBV7-9, with 13 bases aligning to TRBD2. CDR3 length equals 17 residues. Losses at the gene ends were 2 bases for V and 7 bases for J; bases not matched to a gene: 8. Germline V gives CDR1 SEHNR, CDR2 FQNEAQ (reference sequence). The CDR3 sequence: CASSLSLAGGPQNEQFF. Here the CDR3 DNA reads TGTGCCAGCAGCTTATCACTAGCGGGGGGGCCGCAGAATGAGCAGTTCTTC. Drawing the rest from reference TRBV7-9 and TRBJ2-1, the complete variable domain is DTGVSQNPRHKITKRGQNVTFRCDPISEHNRLYWYRQTLGQGPEFLTYFQNEAQLEKSRLLSDRFSAERPKGSFSTLEIQRTEQGDSAMYLCASSLSLAGGPQNEQFFGPGTRLTVL.

This chain joins TRBV25-1 and TRBJ2-7; weak D call: TRBD1 (5 bases). Germline CDR1 is MGHDK and CDR2 is SYGVNS. The CDR3 consists of 12 residues. Trimming stripped 1 base from V and 6 bases from J, with 7 bases between. CDR3 nucleotides: TGTGCCAGCAGTGAATTCGACAGCGAGCAGTACTTC. As protein: CASSEFDSEQYF.

The rearrangement uses TRBV7-3 and TRBJ2-1; D possibly corresponds to TRBD2 (6 bases). The CDR3 spans 15 residues. Germline V gene data show CDR1 as SGHTA and CDR2 as FQGTGA. The V end lost 5 bases, the J end lost 7 bases, and 18 bases lay between the germline ends. CDR3: CASSRGLGEVNEQFF. CDR3 DNA sequence: TGTGCCAGCAGCCGGGGACTTGGAGAAGTAAATGAGCAGTTCTTC.

V is TRBV19 and J is TRBJ2-1; 15 bases are a match to TRBD2. The V gene end was trimmed by 5 bases and the J gene end by 8 bases; junction bases not matched to a gene: 4. The CDR3 consists of 15 residues. The germline V gene has CDR1 LNHDA and CDR2 SQIVND (reference sequence). The CDR3 region has the DNA TGTGCCAGTAGTCCGCGGACTAGCGGGGGGGATGAGCAGTTCTTC. This gives the protein CASSPRTSGGDEQFF.

The chain combines TRBV4-1 with TRBJ1-4; D is undetermined. The CDR3 is 16 residues long. With 0 bases removed from V and 0 bases from J, the gap between germline ends came to 8 bases. Germline V gives CDR1 MGHRA, CDR2 YSYEKL. CDR3: CASSQDTTATNEKLFF. CDR3 DNA sequence: TGCGCCAGCAGCCAAGATACGACTGCAACTAATGAAAAACTGTTTTTT.

The chain uses TRBV7-3 and TRBJ2-5; D not certain. The V and J ends lost 0 bases and 3 bases respectively, with 11 bases between them. The CDR3 consists of 15 residues. Germline CDR1 SGHTA, CDR2 FQGTGA. The CDR3 loop reads CASSLTGRVEETQYF. As DNA, the CDR3 is TGTGCCAGCAGCTTAACAGGCCGGGTTGAAGAGACCCAGTACTTC.

CDR3 sequence reads: CASSFRRQLEFF. In DNA form, the CDR3 reads TGTGCCAGCAGCTTCCGTCGACAGCTTGAGTTCTTC. The rearrangement links TRBV5-4 to TRBJ2-1; D is possibly TRBD1 (5 bases). This CDR3 is 12 amino acids long. The V gene's germline CDR1 is SGHNT and CDR2 YYREEE (reference sequence). V was shortened by 2 bases and J by 14 bases, with 14 bases between the two germline ends.

The V and J genes are TRBV7-2 and TRBJ2-3; tentative D call: TRBD2 (7 bases). Germline lookup yields CDR1 SGHTA and CDR2 FQGNSA. The CDR3 extends over 15 amino acids. V lost 0 bases to trimming and J lost 7 bases, with 14 bases between them. CDR3 in DNA: TGTGCCAGCAGCTTAGCGGCGGGGGCCCCAAATACGCAGTATTTT. Its protein is CASSLAAGAPNTQYF.

The V and J genes are TRBV18 and TRBJ2-7; 7 positions match TRBD2. CDR3 length: 14 amino acids. Germline trimming cut 2 bases from V and 0 bases from J; bases unmatched to any gene: 1. From germline, CDR1 is KGHSH and CDR2 LQKENI. CDR3 amino acids: CASSPKRDSYEQYF. The CDR3 DNA reads as TGTGCCAGCTCACCAAAGCGGGACTCCTACGAGCAGTACTTC.

This sequence joins TRBV28 and TRBJ1-2, with TRBD1 matching over 9 bases. The trim removed 8 bases at V and 1 base at J, leaving 8 bases unmatched. Per germline, CDR1 MDHEN and CDR2 SYDVKM. This CDR3 has 15 residues. This CDR3 reads CASRDRVGGNYGYTF. The CDR3 nucleotides read TGTGCCAGCCGGGACAGGGTAGGGGGTAACTATGGCTACACCTTC.

This clone has only one observation. The chain employs TRBV7-2 and TRBJ1-2; perhaps TRBD1 as D (6 bases). Trimming removed 5 bases at V and 0 bases at J, with 10 bases between. The CDR3 has 14 amino acids. The V gene's germline CDR1 is SGHTA and CDR2 FQGNSA. The CDR3 nucleotides read TGTGCCAGCAGCGGACAGTTAGCTAACTATGGCTACACCTTC. Its translation: CASSGQLANYGYTF.

This clone has only a few counts. V and J are TRBV13 and TRBJ2-3, with 11 nucleotides matching TRBD2. CDR1 is PRHDT and CDR2 is FYEKMQ in the germline V gene (reference sequence). The length of the CDR3 is 17 residues. V was pared by 4 bases and J by 4 bases, with 10 bases of the junction left unmatched. CDR3 in amino acids: CASSSTLAGGRSDTQYF. CDR3 DNA: TGTGCCAGCAGCTCCACTTTAGCGGGGGGGCGGTCAGATACGCAGTATTTT.

V is TRBV10-2 and J is TRBJ1-2, with a possible D match to TRBD1 (5 bases). V was cut by 3 bases and J by 0 bases, with 8 bases left in between. The CDR3 covers 14 residues. CDR1 is WSHSY, CDR2 SAAADI, per germline. CDR3 in DNA: TGCGCCAGCAGTGAATGGGGGGCTAACTATGGCTACACCTTC. It yields the protein CASSEWGANYGYTF.

The V and J genes are TRBV3-1 (or the pseudogene TRBV3-2) and TRBJ1-2; D is possibly TRBD1 (6 bases). Per the germline V gene, CDR1 is LGHDT and CDR2 is YNNKEL (reference sequence). Trimming removed 4 bases at V and 2 bases at J, with 11 bases between. CDR3 length: 14 amino acids. This CDR3 is CASSLGTYNYGYTF. The CDR3 DNA reads TGTGCCAGCAGCCTAGGGACATACAACTATGGCTACACCTTC.

In this sample, this clone turned up many times. The gene calls are TRBV2 and TRBJ2-1; TRBD2 matches 15 bases. V lost 6 bases to trimming and J lost 4 bases; unmatched junction nucleotides: 4. The germline CDR1 and CDR2 sequences are SNHLY and FYNNEI. The CDR3 is 16 residues long. CDR3 nucleotides: TGTGCCAGCAGCCCGGGACTAGCGGGGGGTTACAATGAGCAGTTCTTC. This encodes CASSPGLAGGYNEQFF.

The gene calls are TRBV5-4 and TRBJ2-7, with D possibly being TRBD1 (6 bases). CDR1 is SGHNT and CDR2 is YYREEE in the germline V gene (reference sequence). The CDR3 has 13 residues. V was cut by 2 bases and J by 6 bases, with 12 bases left in between. Written as DNA, the CDR3 is TGTGCCAGCAGCTTAAATAACAGGGCCGAGCAGTACTTC. It encodes CASSLNNRAEQYF.